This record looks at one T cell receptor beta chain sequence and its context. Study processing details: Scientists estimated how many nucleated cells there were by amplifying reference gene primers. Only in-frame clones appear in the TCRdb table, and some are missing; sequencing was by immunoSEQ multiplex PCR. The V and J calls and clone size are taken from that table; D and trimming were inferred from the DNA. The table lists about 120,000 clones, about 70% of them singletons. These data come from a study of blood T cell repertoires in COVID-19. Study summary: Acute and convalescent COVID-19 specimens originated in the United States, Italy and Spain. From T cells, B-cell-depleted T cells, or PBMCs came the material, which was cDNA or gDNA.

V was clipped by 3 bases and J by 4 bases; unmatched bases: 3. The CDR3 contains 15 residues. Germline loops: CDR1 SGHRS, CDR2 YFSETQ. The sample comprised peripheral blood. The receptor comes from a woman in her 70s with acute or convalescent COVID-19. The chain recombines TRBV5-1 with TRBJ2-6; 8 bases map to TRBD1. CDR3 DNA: TGCGCCAGCAGCTCGACAGGGGTCGGGGCCAACGTCCTGACTTTC. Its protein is CASSSTGVGANVLTF. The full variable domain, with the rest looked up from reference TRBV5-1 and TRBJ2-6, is KAGVTQTPRYLIKTRGQQVTLSCSPISGHRSVSWYQQTPGQGLQFLFEYFSETQRNKGNFPGRFSGRQFSNSRSEMNVSTLELGDSALYLCASSSTGVGANVLTFGAGSRLTVL.